The present TCR beta chain was sequenced within a study of spatial heterogeneity in lung cancer. At the level of the study: Matched bulk RNA-seq yielded a T cell module score, and TCR transcript counts in tumor regions correlated strongly with that score. Raw reads contained each unique TCR and UMI combination more than ten times on average. Study-level results: Counts that tracked tumor mutation counts were those of expanded intratumoral alpha and beta TCRs. Expanded TCR counts, ubiquitous and regional, correlated respectively with ubiquitous and regional nonsynonymous mutation counts.

On each TCR cDNA molecule, a unique molecular identifier was present. TCRdb reprocessed the 5' RACE reads via MiXCR and lists one record per CDR3 protein. The sample lists 15,000 to 20,000 distinct CDR3 sequences; approximately 9.7% were seen once. The CDR3 loop spans 14 amino acids. Per germline, CDR1 SGHRS and CDR2 YFSETQ. J lost 7 bases, V lost 7 bases, and 8 bases had no gene match. Described time point: sample taken at primary tumor resection. Judged by abundance, this clonotype is medium-sized. The antigen remains unidentified. The library was built for alpha chains, so this beta chain is an off-target read and its size means little.

V gene TRBV5-1 combines with J gene TRBJ2-7; TRBD2 matches 13 bases. Source: lung tumor tissue, taken at surgery. This receptor was obtained from a female donor with early-stage non-small cell lung cancer. The CDR3 is CASGTSGALGEQYF. The CDR3 coding sequence is TGCGCCAGCGGGACTAGCGGGGCCCTCGGTGAGCAGTACTTC.